A selection of T cell receptor beta chains follows, all from one sample in a study of PD-L1 blockade in urothelial cancer. Profiling relied on immunoSEQ multiplex PCR, and the TCRdb table lists in-frame clones only, not all of them. The sample lists around 100,000 clones, roughly 90% occurring once. Here the sequenced sample was PBMCs, taken around atezolizumab (anti-PD-L1) treatment. These receptors all come from a man in his 60s with urothelial cancer. The CDR3 runs from the conserved cysteine through the conserved F or W. Fields, in order: clone size, V gene, D gene, J gene, CDR3 DNA, CDR3 protein. D genes are given only for firm matches. The size entry is marked missing in some rows and otherwise reads once, few, many or a size class.

>NA|TRBV27|TRBD1|TRBJ1-2
TGTGCCAGGAGCTTGGGACAGGGTAACTATGGCTACACCTTC
CARSLGQGNYGYTF
>NA|TRBV2|NA|TRBJ2-3
TGTGCCAGCAGTGAAGGCGGGACTCGAGGCACAGATACGCAGTATTTT
CASSEGGTRGTDTQYF
>NA|TRBV2|NA|TRBJ1-2
TGTGCCAGCAGTCCCGGGGGGGTCTATGGCTACACCTTC
CASSPGGVYGYTF
>NA|TRBV11-1|NA|TRBJ2-5
TGTGCCAGCAGCCGCGGGGATTCAGTAGAGACCCAGTACTTC
CASSRGDSVETQYF
>NA|TRBV5-1|NA|TRBJ2-6
TGCGCCAGCAGTTACTCTGGGGCCAACGTCCTGACTTTC
CASSYSGANVLTF
>once|TRBV30|TRBD1|TRBJ2-7
TGTGCCTGGCATCCCGCCGGGACAGGGATCGAGCAGTACTTC
CAWHPAGTGIEQYF
>NA|TRBV7-2|NA|TRBJ2-1
TGTGCCAGCAGCCTCGGACAACCCTCTTACAATGAGCAGTTCTTC
CASSLGQPSYNEQFF
>NA|TRBV4-1|TRBD2|TRBJ2-1
TGCGCCAGCAGCCAAAGACTAGCGGGGGGTATAAGCTCCTACAATGAGCAGTTCTTC
CASSQRLAGGISSYNEQFF
>NA|TRBV5-1|TRBD1|TRBJ1-1
TGCGCCAGCAGCTTGGCCGGGACAGGGATCTTTAACACTGAAGCTTTCTTT
CASSLAGTGIFNTEAFF
>NA|TRBV7-3|TRBD2|TRBJ2-3
TGTGCCAGCAGCTTAATTGGGCTAGCGGGAGGGCCAAACACAGATACGCAGTATTTT
CASSLIGLAGGPNTDTQYF
>NA|TRBV29-1|NA|TRBJ2-3
TGCAGCGTTGAGGGACTGGCGGATACGCAGTATTTT
CSVEGLADTQYF
>once|TRBV5-1|NA|TRBJ1-5
TGCGCCAGCAGCTTGTCAGGGATTAGCAATCAGCCCCAGCATTTT
CASSLSGISNQPQHF
>NA|TRBV30|TRBD1|TRBJ1-6
TGTGCCTCCACTCGACAGGGAGGAACCTATAATTCACCCCTCCACTTT
CASTRQGGTYNSPLHF
>NA|TRBV7-3|TRBD1|TRBJ1-1
TGTGCCAGCAGCCCCCGACAGGGAGCTGAAGCTTTCTTT
CASSPRQGAEAFF
>NA|TRBV7-2|NA|TRBJ2-7
TGTGCCAGCAGCTTAGTTGGCAGGTACGAGCAGTACTTC
CASSLVGRYEQYF
>NA|TRBV4-2|NA|TRBJ2-1
TGTGCCAGCAGCCAAGCGGGGGTGAATAATGAGCAGTTCTTC
CASSQAGVNNEQFF
>NA|TRBV7-9|NA|TRBJ1-1
TGTGCCAGCATCCTTGGGGGCGCGAACACTGAAGCTTTCTTT
CASILGGANTEAFF
>once|TRBV5-1|TRBD2|TRBJ2-1
TGCGCCAGCAGCTGGAAAGCGGGGGTTGAGCAGTTCTTC
CASSWKAGVEQFF
>NA|TRBV5-1|NA|TRBJ2-7
TGCGCCAGCAGCTTGGAACAGGAGCAGTACTTC
CASSLEQEQYF
>once|TRBV28|NA|TRBJ2-7
TGTGCCAGCAGTCGGGGCTACGAGCAGTACTTC
CASSRGYEQYF
>NA|TRBV7-2|NA|TRBJ1-2
TGTGCCAGCAGCTTAGGAGGGAGTTCTAACTATGGCTACACCTTC
CASSLGGSSNYGYTF
>NA|TRBV5-1|NA|TRBJ2-1
TGCGCCAGCAGCGGTACAAAAACCTCAGGGATATACGGCCTGTACAATGAGCAGTTCTTC
CASSGTKTSGIYGLYNEQFF
>NA|TRBV10-3|NA|TRBJ2-1
TGTGCCATCAGTGAGTCGAGTCGCGGCGGGACCTCCACACTCAATGAGCAGTTCTTC
CAISESSRGGTSTLNEQFF
>NA|TRBV28|TRBD2|TRBJ2-7
TGTGCCAGCAACCCCTCCGGGAGGGGGTCCTACGAGCAGTACTTC
CASNPSGRGSYEQYF
>NA|TRBV5-1|TRBD2|TRBJ2-1
TGCGCCAGCAGCTTGGACTTAGCGGGGAGCTCCTACAATGAGCAGTTCTTC
CASSLDLAGSSYNEQFF
>NA|TRBV5-5|NA|TRBJ2-1
TGTGCCAGCAGCTTGGTGGGGGGGCCATATGAGCAGTTCTTC
CASSLVGGPYEQFF
>NA|TRBV18|TRBD2|TRBJ2-1
TGTGCCAGCTCTCCGGGACTAGCGGGTTGGGATGAGCAGTTCTTC
CASSPGLAGWDEQFF
>NA|TRBV11-1|NA|TRBJ2-1
TGTGCCAGCAGCTTAAACTCTTACAATGAGCAGTTCTTC
CASSLNSYNEQFF
>NA|TRBV4-2|TRBD2|TRBJ2-2
TGTGCCAGCAGCCCCGGACTAGCGGGAGAAACCGGGGAGCTGTTTTTT
CASSPGLAGETGELFF
>NA|TRBV7-3|TRBD2|TRBJ2-2
TGTGCCAGCAGCCGTGCCGGGACTAGCGGGCCCGCGAACACCGGGGAGCTGTTTTTT
CASSRAGTSGPANTGELFF
>once|TRBV7-2|NA|TRBJ2-5
TGTGCCAGCAGCTTAGACGGGGGTAAGACCCAGTACTTC
CASSLDGGKTQYF
>once|TRBV5-4|TRBD1|TRBJ1-2
TGTGCCAGCAGCTCCCAGGGGGCGGGGAACTATGGCTACACCTTC
CASSSQGAGNYGYTF
>once|TRBV9|TRBD2|TRBJ2-1
TGTGCCAGCAGCTCCCCGTGGGGGGGTAACAATGAGCAGTTCTTC
CASSSPWGGNNEQFF
>NA|TRBV7-9|TRBD2|TRBJ2-3
TGTGCCAGCAGCTTGACTAGCATGACAGATACGCAGTATTTT
CASSLTSMTDTQYF
>NA|TRBV4-1|NA|TRBJ1-1
TGCGCCAGCAGCCAGTCCCGGACGGGGGGAGACACTGAAGCTTTCTTT
CASSQSRTGGDTEAFF
>once|TRBV11-2|NA|TRBJ1-1
TGTGCCAGCAGCTTAGATCCGACACTGGAAGCTTTCTTT
CASSLDPTLEAFF
>NA|TRBV18|TRBD1|TRBJ2-6
TGTGCCAGCCATGGACAGGGAAAGTCCTCTGGGGCCAACGTCCTGACTTTC
CASHGQGKSSGANVLTF
>once|TRBV4-2|TRBD2|TRBJ2-3
TGTGCCAGCAGCCGAGCTGGGGCGGGAGGGCGAACAGATACGCAGTATTTT
CASSRAGAGGRTDTQYF
>NA|TRBV18|NA|TRBJ2-2
TGTGCCAGCTCACCATCCCGGGACACCGGGGAGCTGTTTTTT
CASSPSRDTGELFF
>NA|TRBV7-2|NA|TRBJ1-1
TGTGCCAGCAGCTATACAGGGAACACTGAAGCTTTCTTT
CASSYTGNTEAFF
>once|TRBV15|TRBD2|TRBJ2-3
TGTGCCACCGAGGGGGGACTAGCGGGGGACTCCCGCACAGATACGCAGTATTTT
CATEGGLAGDSRTDTQYF
>NA|TRBV7-2|NA|TRBJ2-7
TGTGCCAGCACTCCGTCTGGGGGGGCATACGAGCAGTACTTC
CASTPSGGAYEQYF
>NA|TRBV10-1|NA|TRBJ1-5
TGCGCCAGCCTAATTTATAGCAATCAGCCCCAGCATTTT
CASLIYSNQPQHF
>NA|TRBV11-2|NA|TRBJ2-7
TGTGCCTGTAGAGGAGTAGCGGACTCCTACGAGCAGTACTTC
CACRGVADSYEQYF
>NA|TRBV7-7|NA|TRBJ2-1
TGTGCTAGCAGCTCCAGCGGTATCATAAATGAGCAGTTCTTC
CASSSSGIINEQFF
>NA|TRBV6-1|NA|TRBJ2-7
TGTGCCAGTTACAGGAACGTCTACGAGCAGTACTTC
CASYRNVYEQYF
>NA|TRBV6-5|NA|TRBJ2-1
TGTGCCAGCAGTTACCCGACTATCCATGAGCAGTTCTTC
CASSYPTIHEQFF
>NA|TRBV6-5|NA|TRBJ1-5
TGTGCCAGCAGACTCACTGCTGATCAGCCCCAGCATTTT
CASRLTADQPQHF
>NA|TRBV7-2|TRBD1|TRBJ2-7
TGTGCCAGCAGCTTTGGGACAGGACAATACGAGCAGTACTTC
CASSFGTGQYEQYF
>NA|TRBV7-8|NA|TRBJ2-6
TGTGCCAGCAGCTTAGTTGCACCAGGGACACTCCTAATCTCTGGGGCCAACGTCCTGACTTTC
CASSLVAPGTLLISGANVLTF
>NA|TRBV18|TRBD2|TRBJ2-1
TGTGCCAGCTCCCCAGGACTAGCGGGAACGGGCGAGCAGTTCTTC
CASSPGLAGTGEQFF
>NA|TRBV11-2|TRBD1|TRBJ2-7
TGTGCCAGCAGGAAGCCGGGACAGGGGGTCAACGAGCAGTACTTC
CASRKPGQGVNEQYF
>NA|TRBV6-6|NA|TRBJ1-4
TGTGCCAGCAGGCCTTGGGGAGGTCGAGAAAAACTGTTTTTT
CASRPWGGREKLFF